Sequencing of this T cell receptor (beta chain) was carried out in a study of blood T cell repertoires in COVID-19. Using immunoSEQ multiplex PCR, the repertoire was profiled, and TCRdb retains in-frame clones only, with some absent. The sample contains roughly 64,000 clones, around 80% of which appear only once. Sequencing was done on a sample of peripheral blood. The receptor comes from a human donor in a cohort sampled during active COVID-19.

The DNA of the CDR3 is TGTGCCAGCAGCTTGCGGGGTCCCACAGATACGCAGTATTTT. It specifies CASSLRGPTDTQYF. The chain has TRBV7-3 and TRBJ2-3; a possible D gene is TRBD2 (6 bases). Germline V gene lookup returns CDR1 SGHTA and CDR2 FQGTGA. V gave up 3 bases and J gave up 2 bases, with 9 bases separating them. This CDR3 has 14 amino acids.